The present T cell receptor beta chain was sequenced within a study of response to subunit inactivated influenza vaccine. In TCRdb, the RT-PCR reads were re-called with MiXCR into one record per CDR3 protein. The sample comprises about 570,000 distinct CDR3 sequences, approximately 10% of which are singletons, and approximately 10% rests with the top ten. About this clonotype itself: With a much larger clone just one base away, this may be a read error.

The sample was also reused in another study, on T cells expressing NK-cell markers. That report adds: UMIs were included in TCR beta cDNA generated by 5'RACE template switching. All TCR beta repertoires analysed originated from sorted CD3+CD56+NKG2C+, CD3+CD56+NKG2C- and CD3+CD56-NKG2C+ T cells. Just one sequenced donor of eight was HCMV-seronegative, while seven were seropositive.

The sequence was obtained from a middle-aged man who received an inactivated influenza vaccine. The sequencing used PBMCs from blood, collected on the day of vaccination.

CDR3 sequence: CASIRSGLYNEQFF. The CDR3 DNA reads TGTGCCAGCATTCGTAGCGGACTCTACAATGAGCAGTTCTTC. The chain has TRBV12-3 or TRBV12-4 and TRBJ2-1; D is possibly TRBD2 (6 bases). CDR3 length equals 14 residues. Trimming cost V 7 bases and J 3 bases, with 13 bases left between them.